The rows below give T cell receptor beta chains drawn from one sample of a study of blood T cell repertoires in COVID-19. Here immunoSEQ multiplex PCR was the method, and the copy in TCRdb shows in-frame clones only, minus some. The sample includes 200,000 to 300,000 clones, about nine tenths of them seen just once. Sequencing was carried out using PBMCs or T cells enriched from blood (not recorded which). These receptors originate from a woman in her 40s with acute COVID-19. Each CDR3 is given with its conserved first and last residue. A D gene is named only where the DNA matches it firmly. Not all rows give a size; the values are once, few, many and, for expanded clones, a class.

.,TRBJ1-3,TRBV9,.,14,TGTGCCAGCAGCCCTTGGACAGAGGGAAACACCATATATTTT,CASSPWTEGNTIYF
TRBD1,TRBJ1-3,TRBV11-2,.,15,TGTGCCAGCAGCTTGAGGACAGGGACAGGAAACACCATATATTTT,CASSLRTGTGNTIYF
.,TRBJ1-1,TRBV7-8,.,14,TGTGCCAGCAGCTTAGATCCGGTGAACACTGAAGCTTTCTTT,CASSLDPVNTEAFF
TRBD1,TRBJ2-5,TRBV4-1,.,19,TGCGCCAGCAGCCAAGACCCCAGCACAGGGGAAGGTCCCGGAGAGACCCAGTACTTC,CASSQDPSTGEGPGETQYF
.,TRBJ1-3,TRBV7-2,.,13,TGTGCCAGCAGCTCGGACGGGGGGAGTCTCATATATTTT,CASSSDGGSLIYF
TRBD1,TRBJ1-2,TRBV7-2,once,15,TGTGCCAGCAGCCGTCGACAGGGAGCGGTCTATGGCTACACCTTC,CASSRRQGAVYGYTF
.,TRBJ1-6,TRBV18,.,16,TGTGCCAGCTCACCAAGAAGTTCGGTCAATAATTCACCCCTCCACTTT,CASSPRSSVNNSPLHF
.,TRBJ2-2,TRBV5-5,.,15,TGTGCCAGCAGCTCCAGGGGTGTGAACACCGGGGAGCTGTTTTTT,CASSSRGVNTGELFF
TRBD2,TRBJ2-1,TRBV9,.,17,TGTGCCAGCAGCGTGGGACTAGCGGGAGGTACCTACAATGAGCAGTTCTTC,CASSVGLAGGTYNEQFF
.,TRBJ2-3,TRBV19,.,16,TGTGCCAGTAGTATAGCAAGGGGAGGCAGCACAGATACGCAGTATTTT,CASSIARGGSTDTQYF
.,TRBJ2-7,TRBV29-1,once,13,TGCAGCGTTGATTTGGACAGCTCCTACGAGCAGTACTTC,CSVDLDSSYEQYF
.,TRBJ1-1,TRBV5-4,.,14,TGTGCCAGCAGCTTGGCTGGACAGAACACTGAAGCTTTCTTT,CASSLAGQNTEAFF
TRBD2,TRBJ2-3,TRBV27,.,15,TGTGCCAGCAGTTTTCTAGCGGGAGGGAGCAATACGCAGTATTTT,CASSFLAGGSNTQYF
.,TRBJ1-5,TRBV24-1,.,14,TGTGCCACCAGTGATTCAGGGTTCGATCAGCCCCAGCATTTT,CATSDSGFDQPQHF
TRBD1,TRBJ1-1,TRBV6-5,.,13,TGTGCCAACTCTGGGACAGGGATGTCTGAAGCTTTCTTT,CANSGTGMSEAFF
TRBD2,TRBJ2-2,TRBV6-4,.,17,TGTGCCAGCAGTCCCCTAGCGGGGGGGCTTCAAACCGGGGAGCTGTTTTTT,CASSPLAGGLQTGELFF
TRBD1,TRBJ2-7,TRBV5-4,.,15,TGTGCCAGCAGCTTGACCCAGGGGGCCAGATACGAGCAGTACTTC,CASSLTQGARYEQYF
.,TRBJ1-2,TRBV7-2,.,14,TGTGCCAGCAGCTTTCGGGGAGGGGGGAGTGGCTACACCTTC,CASSFRGGGSGYTF
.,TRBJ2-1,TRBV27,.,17,TGTGCCAGCAGTCCCTACCTCGGGGGGCCCCATGTAAATGAGCAGTTCTTC,CASSPYLGGPHVNEQFF
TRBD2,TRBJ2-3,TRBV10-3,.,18,TGTGCCATCAGTGTTCTGACTAGCGGGGGGGTCGGCGCAGATACGCAGTATTTT,CAISVLTSGGVGADTQYF
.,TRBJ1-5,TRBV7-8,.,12,TGTGCCAGCAGCTTACGCGATCAGCCCCAGCATTTT,CASSLRDQPQHF
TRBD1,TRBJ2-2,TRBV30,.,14,TGTGCCTGGAAAATAAGGACAGGGGCCGGGGAGCTGTTTTTT,CAWKIRTGAGELFF
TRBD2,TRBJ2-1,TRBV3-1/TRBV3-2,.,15,TGTGCCAGCAGCCCAGCACCGACTAGCGGGAATGAGCAGTTCTTC,CASSPAPTSGNEQFF
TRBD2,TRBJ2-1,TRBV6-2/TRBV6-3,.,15,TGTGCCAGCAGTACTCTAGCGGGGGGGTTCAATGAGCAGTTCTTC,CASSTLAGGFNEQFF
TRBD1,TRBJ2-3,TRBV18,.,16,TGTGCCAGCTCAGACCAACGACAGGGGATCACAGATACGCAGTATTTT,CASSDQRQGITDTQYF
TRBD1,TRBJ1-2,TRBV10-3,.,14,TGTGCCATCAGTGGGGCGACAGGGGGTTATGGCTACACCTTC,CAISGATGGYGYTF
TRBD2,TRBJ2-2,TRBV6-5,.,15,TGTGCCAGCAGCTCACGGGGACTAAAAACCGGGGAGCTGTTTTTT,CASSSRGLKTGELFF
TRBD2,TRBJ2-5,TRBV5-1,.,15,TGCGCCAGCAGCTTTACAAGCGGGAGGTGGGAGACCCAGTACTTC,CASSFTSGRWETQYF
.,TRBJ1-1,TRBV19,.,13,TGTGCCAGTATGGCAGGAAAGTACACTGAAGCTTTCTTT,CASMAGKYTEAFF
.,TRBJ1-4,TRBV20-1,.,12,TGCAGTGCTAGTAGGTGGGCTGAAAAACTGTTTTTT,CSASRWAEKLFF
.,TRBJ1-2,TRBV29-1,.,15,TGCAGCGTTGAAGATACCCAGGGCCAATTCTATGGCTACACCTTC,CSVEDTQGQFYGYTF
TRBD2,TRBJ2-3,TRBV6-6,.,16,TGTGCCAGCAGTTCTCGACTAGCGGGGGGCACAGATACGCAGTATTTT,CASSSRLAGGTDTQYF
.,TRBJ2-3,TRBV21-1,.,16,TGTGCCAGCAGCAAAGTTCGGGGGACAGGCACAGATACGCAGTATTTT,CASSKVRGTGTDTQYF
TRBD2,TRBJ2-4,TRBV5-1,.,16,TGCGCCAGCAGGTTAGATCCTAGCGGGGGAAAAAACATTCAGTACTTC,CASRLDPSGGKNIQYF
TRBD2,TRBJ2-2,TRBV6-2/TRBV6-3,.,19,TGTGCCAGCAGTAAAGGGACTAGCGGGAGGGCCTTAAACACCGGGGAGCTGTTTTTT,CASSKGTSGRALNTGELFF
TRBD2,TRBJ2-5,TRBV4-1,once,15,TGCGCCAGCAGCCAAGTCCAAGCGGGAAAAGAGACCCAGTACTTC,CASSQVQAGKETQYF
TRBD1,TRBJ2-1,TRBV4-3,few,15,TGCGCCAGCAGCTCCGACAGGGTACTTTACAATGAGCAGTTCTTC,CASSSDRVLYNEQFF
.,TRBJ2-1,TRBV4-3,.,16,TGCGCCAGCAGCCAAGCGGGACTTTCAAACTACAATGAGCAGTTCTTC,CASSQAGLSNYNEQFF
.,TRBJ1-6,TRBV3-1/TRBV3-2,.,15,TGTGCCAGCAGCGGGGGGAGCTCCTATAATTCACCCCTCCACTTT,CASSGGSSYNSPLHF
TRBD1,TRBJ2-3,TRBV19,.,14,TGTGCCAGTAGTGTAGACAGGGCCACAGATACGCAGTATTTT,CASSVDRATDTQYF
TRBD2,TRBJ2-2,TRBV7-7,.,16,TGTGCCAGCAGCTCGGGGGGGTCCGGGAACACCGGGGAGCTGTTTTTT,CASSSGGSGNTGELFF
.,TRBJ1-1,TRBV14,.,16,TGTGCCAGCAGCCAAGTTAAGGGGGTCGCTTTCGCTGAAGCTTTCTTT,CASSQVKGVAFAEAFF
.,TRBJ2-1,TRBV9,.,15,TGTGCCAGCAGCGCAGGGACAAACTCCTACAATGAGCAGTTCTTC,CASSAGTNSYNEQFF
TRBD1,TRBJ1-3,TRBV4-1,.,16,TGCGCCAGCAGCCACCGTGGACAGGACTCTGGAAACACCATATATTTT,CASSHRGQDSGNTIYF
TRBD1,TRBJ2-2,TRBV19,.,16,TGTGCCAGTAGTGCAGGGGACAGGGGGAACACCGGGGAGCTGTTTTTT,CASSAGDRGNTGELFF
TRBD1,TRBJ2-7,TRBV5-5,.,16,TGTGCCAGCAGCTTCGGACAGGGGTGGACTTCCTACGAGCAGTACTTC,CASSFGQGWTSYEQYF
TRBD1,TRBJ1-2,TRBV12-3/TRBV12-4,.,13,TGTGCCAGCAGCCCGGGACAGGGGCCGGGCTACACCTTC,CASSPGQGPGYTF
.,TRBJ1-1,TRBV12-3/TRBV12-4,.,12,TGTGCCAGCACTATGTTGAACACTGAAGCTTTCTTT,CASTMLNTEAFF
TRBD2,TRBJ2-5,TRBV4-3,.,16,TGCGCCAGCAGCCGCGGACTAGCGGGGGGACAAGAGACCCAGTACTTC,CASSRGLAGGQETQYF
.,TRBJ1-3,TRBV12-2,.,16,TGTGCAAGTCGCTTTTACAGGGTCCGCTCTGGAAACACCATATATTTT,CASRFYRVRSGNTIYF
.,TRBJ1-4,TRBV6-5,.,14,TGTGCCAGCAGTTACGTGGAGGAGAATGAAAAACTGTTTTTT,CASSYVEENEKLFF